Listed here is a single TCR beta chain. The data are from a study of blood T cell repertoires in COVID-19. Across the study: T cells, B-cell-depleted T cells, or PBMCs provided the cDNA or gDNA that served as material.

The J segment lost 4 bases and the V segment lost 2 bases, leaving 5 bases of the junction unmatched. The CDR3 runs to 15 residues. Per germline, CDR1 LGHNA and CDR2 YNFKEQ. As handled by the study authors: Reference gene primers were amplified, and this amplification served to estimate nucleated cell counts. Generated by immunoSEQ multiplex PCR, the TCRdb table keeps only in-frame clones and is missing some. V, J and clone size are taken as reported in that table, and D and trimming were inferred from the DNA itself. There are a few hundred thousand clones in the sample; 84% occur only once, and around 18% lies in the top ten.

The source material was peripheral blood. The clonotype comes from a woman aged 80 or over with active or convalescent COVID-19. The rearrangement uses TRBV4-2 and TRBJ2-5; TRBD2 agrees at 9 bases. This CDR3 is CASSQSSGIRETQYF. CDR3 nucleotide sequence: TGTGCCAGCAGCCAATCTAGCGGGATCCGAGAGACCCAGTACTTC.